Listed here are 25 T cell receptor beta chains from one sample, sequenced in a study of blood T cell repertoires in COVID-19. The data were produced by immunoSEQ multiplex PCR, yet TCRdb's version contains in-frame clones alone and is incomplete. This sample carries hundreds of thousands of clones, 84% of them seen once, and the ten largest clones take less than 10%. The source material was peripheral blood. These receptors all stem from a human donor in a cohort sampled during active COVID-19.

The V call is TRBV11-2, the J call TRBJ2-7, with 8 bases that match TRBD2. With 0 bases clipped from V and 3 bases from J, the junction kept 7 bases outside the gene matches. The V gene's germline CDR1 is SGHAT and CDR2 FQNNGV. The CDR3 loop spans 16 amino acids. CDR3 coding DNA: TGTGCCAGCAGCTTAGACTTCCGGGGGGGGTTCTACGAGCAGTACTTC. Residues: CASSLDFRGGFYEQYF.

CDR3 in DNA: TGCAGTGCTAGTGCGTCTAGTCAAGAGACCCAGTACTTC. Amino acids: CSASASSQETQYF. V and J are TRBV20-1 and TRBJ2-5; no clear D. Trimming took off 3 bases at V and 2 bases at J, with 10 bases between the two ends. The CDR3 consists of 13 residues. Germline-derived CDR1 and CDR2 are DFQATT and SNEGSKA (reference sequence).

The chain recombines TRBV12-3 or TRBV12-4 with TRBJ2-7; possibly TRBD1 for D (5 bases). This CDR3 region has 12 residues. Trimming cost V 4 bases and J 5 bases, with 9 bases left between them. The CDR3 bases are TGTGCCAGCAGTTCAAGGGGCCACGAGCAGTACTTC. It encodes CASSSRGHEQYF.

The chain links TRBV18 to TRBJ2-1, with 12 nucleotides matching TRBD2. V dropped 0 bases and J dropped 10; count of bases not matched to a gene: 10. The germline V gene has CDR1 KGHSH and CDR2 LQKENI. The CDR3 is 17 amino acids. The CDR3 loop is CASSPPRMLAGGWEQFF. The DNA for the CDR3 is TGTGCCAGCTCACCACCGAGAATGCTAGCGGGAGGGTGGGAGCAGTTCTTC.

The rearrangement uses TRBV5-1 and TRBJ1-2; 9 bases are a match to TRBD1. Germline V CDR1 and CDR2: SGHRS, YFSETQ. CDR3 length: 13 amino acids. With V trimmed by 0 bases and J by 9 bases, 3 bases remained unmatched. The CDR3 DNA reads TGCGCCAGCAGCTTGGGACAGGGGGATAGCTACACCTTC. It codes for CASSLGQGDSYTF.

This clone showed up just a few times. This chain connects TRBV29-1 to TRBJ1-6; the match to TRBD1 covers 7 bases. The CDR3 spans 13 residues. Germline CDR1 SQVTM, CDR2 ANQGSEA. The V segment lost 6 bases and the J segment 10 bases; nucleotides outside the gene matches: 9. DNA for the CDR3: TGCAGCGTAAGACAGGGTGAATACTCACCCCTCCACTTT. It yields the protein CSVRQGEYSPLHF.

This chain uses TRBV4-1 with TRBJ2-7; D not certain. V lost 0 bases and J lost 1, with 10 bases in between. The length of the CDR3 is 15 residues. From germline, CDR1 is MGHRA and CDR2 YSYEKL. The DNA of the CDR3 is TGCGCCAGCAGCCAAGATGCCGCTGCGTCCTACGAGCAGTACTTC. It encodes CASSQDAAASYEQYF.

A single count supports this clone. The chain links TRBV7-8 to TRBJ2-1; D ambiguous. V was pared by 1 base and J by 0 bases, with 4 bases between. From germline, CDR1 is SGHVS and CDR2 FQNEAQ. This CDR3 is built from 14 residues. In DNA form, the CDR3 reads TGTGCCAGCAGCTTAGTGAGCTCCTACAATGAGCAGTTCTTC. Its translation is CASSLVSSYNEQFF.

The chain combines TRBV28 with TRBJ2-1; a weak D match, TRBD2 (6 bases). This CDR3 has 16 residues. V was trimmed by 7 bases and J by 7 bases, leaving 23 bases between them. Germline values: CDR1 MDHEN, CDR2 SYDVKM. CDR3: CASTPPGGGRLNEQFF. CDR3 coding DNA: TGTGCCAGCACTCCTCCTGGGGGTGGGAGGCTTAATGAGCAGTTCTTC.

This clone was observed a handful of times. The rearrangement uses TRBV4-2 and TRBJ1-1, with 8 bases identical to TRBD1. The V gene end was trimmed by 7 bases and the J gene end by 5 bases; junction bases not matched to a gene: 9. The CDR3 runs to 14 residues. Per germline, CDR1 LGHNA and CDR2 YNFKEQ. In nucleotides, the CDR3 is TGTGCCAGCATGCCGAACAGGGGGGATACTGAAGCTTTCTTT. It translates to CASMPNRGDTEAFF.

This clone has ten or more counts. The chain couples TRBV9 to TRBJ2-1; a possible D gene is TRBD2 (6 bases). V lost 0 bases and J lost 7, with 14 bases in between. This CDR3 contains 15 residues. CDR1 and CDR2 from the germline V gene are SGDLS and YYNGEE. CDR3: CASSVATLGRNEQFF. In DNA form, the CDR3 reads TGTGCCAGCAGCGTAGCGACCCTCGGGAGAAATGAGCAGTTCTTC. The whole variable domain, filled in from reference TRBV9 and TRBJ2-1, reads DSGVTQTPKHLITATGQRVTLRCSPRSGDLSVYWYQQSLDQGLQFLIQYYNGEERAKGNILERFSAQQFPDLHSELNLSSLELGDSALYFCASSVATLGRNEQFFGPGTRLTVL.

This clone came up once. The rearrangement uses TRBV5-1 and TRBJ1-1; TRBD1 agrees at 7 bases. V dropped 2 bases and J dropped 2; count of bases not matched to a gene: 3. The germline V gene has CDR1 SGHRS and CDR2 YFSETQ. This CDR3 comprises 14 residues. CDR3 in DNA: TGCGCCAGCAGCTTCCGACAGGGTAACACTGAAGCTTTCTTT. Residues: CASSFRQGNTEAFF.

The chain uses TRBV6-2 or TRBV6-3 and TRBJ2-2, with D perhaps TRBD2 (5 bases). The CDR3 consists of 15 residues. The germline V and J ends were trimmed by 0 bases and 8 bases, with 13 bases remaining between them. CDR1 is MNHEY and CDR2 is SVGEGT in the germline V gene. CDR3 in DNA: TGTGCCAGCAGTTACTCACGGGGAATCGCGGGGGAGCTGTTTTTT. As protein: CASSYSRGIAGELFF.

The chain uses TRBV28 and TRBJ1-2, with D perhaps TRBD1 (6 bases). This CDR3 is built from 15 residues. Per germline, CDR1 MDHEN and CDR2 SYDVKM. The V gene lost 3 bases and the J gene lost 6 bases, with 17 bases spanning the gap. The CDR3 DNA is TGTGCCAGCAGTTTCCGCGGGGGGCCTAGGGATGGCTACACCTTC. It translates to CASSFRGGPRDGYTF.

This rearrangement joins TRBV7-3 to TRBJ2-1; weak D call: TRBD2 (6 bases). The CDR3 contains 15 residues. Trimming removed 5 bases at V and 4 bases at J, with 15 bases between. Germline CDR1 SGHTA, CDR2 FQGTGA. Here the CDR3 reads CASSLIAAPYNEQFF. The DNA for the CDR3 is TGTGCCAGCAGCCTAATAGCGGCCCCATACAATGAGCAGTTCTTC.

This clone was picked up one time. The V and J genes are TRBV5-8 and TRBJ1-2, with D perhaps matching TRBD1 (5 bases). This CDR3 comprises 12 residues. The germline CDR1 and CDR2 sequences are SGHTS and YDEGEE. V was trimmed by 6 bases and J by 4 bases, leaving 10 bases between them. The CDR3 DNA reads TGTGCCAGCACCAGGGACTTCTATGGCTACACCTTC. This encodes CASTRDFYGYTF.

This chain uses TRBV4-1 with TRBJ1-2; D perhaps matches TRBD1 (6 bases). Trimming left V 1 base short and J 2 bases short, with 8 bases between. Germline loops: CDR1 MGHRA, CDR2 YSYEKL. The CDR3 is 14 amino acids. CDR3 bases: TGCGCCAGCAGCCAAGTCGGACAGAACTATGGCTACACCTTC. Protein: CASSQVGQNYGYTF.

V gene TRBV27 combines with J gene TRBJ2-7; TRBD2 might be the D (5 bases). The CDR3 runs 15 residues. Looked up from germline, CDR1 is MNHEY and CDR2 is SMNVEV (reference sequence). Trimming stripped 3 bases from V and 0 bases from J, with 12 bases between. Here the CDR3 reads CASSFLAGLSYEQYF. The CDR3, as DNA: TGTGCCAGCAGTTTTTTGGCGGGTCTCTCCTACGAGCAGTACTTC.

The genes are TRBV2 and TRBJ1-2, with 8 nucleotides matching TRBD1. V shed 4 bases and J 4 bases; nucleotides not matched to a gene: 5. CDR3 length: 14 amino acids. Germline V gene data show CDR1 as SNHLY and CDR2 as FYNNEI. The CDR3 DNA is TGTGCCAGCAGTGGACAGGGGTCTCCCTATGGCTACACCTTC. It specifies CASSGQGSPYGYTF.

Comment on this clone: Germline and junction disagree at one end, which may indicate a read error. The chain links TRBV24-1 to TRBJ2-7; TRBD1 matches at 9 bases. The CDR3 totals 15 residues. Germline V gene data show CDR1 as KGHDR and CDR2 as SFDVKD. Here the CDR3 DNA reads TGTGCCACCAGTGACCCAGGGACAGGGCGCATCCCTCTCCCCTTC. Translated: CATSDPGTGRIPLPF.

The chain links TRBV19 to TRBJ1-2; 10 nucleotides align to TRBD1. CDR1 is LNHDA, CDR2 SQIVND, per germline (reference sequence). This CDR3 has 13 residues. V shed 9 bases, J shed 6 bases, and the junction held 7 bases outside the gene matches. The CDR3 loop is CARETGGGDGYTF. CDR3 coding DNA: TGTGCCAGAGAGACAGGGGGCGGGGATGGCTACACCTTC.

This rearrangement joins TRBV6-6 to TRBJ1-6; 11 bases are shared with TRBD1. V lost 4 bases and J lost 9; bases outside the gene matches: 5. Germline CDR1 MNHNY, CDR2 SVGAGI (reference sequence). CDR3 length: 15 amino acids. The CDR3 coding sequence is TGTGCCAGCAGTTCGCGGACAGGGGGCTCTTCACCCCTCCACTTT. The encoded protein is CASSSRTGGSSPLHF.

This chain links TRBV29-1 with TRBJ2-1; TRBD1 aligns across 12 bases. After removal of 7 bases from V and 7 bases from J, the junction contained 8 bases not matched to a gene. CDR1 SQVTM and CDR2 ANQGSEA come from the germline V gene. The CDR3 spans 14 residues. The CDR3 reads CSAIQGQGANEQFF. CDR3 bases: TGCAGCGCGATTCAGGGACAGGGGGCGAATGAGCAGTTCTTC.

This clone was seen only once. J is TRBJ2-1 and V is TRBV7-2; 10 bases agree with TRBD1. The CDR3 spans 16 residues. The germline V gene has CDR1 SGHTA and CDR2 FQGNSA. V gave up 1 base and J gave up 2 bases; unmatched junction bases: 2. For the CDR3, the DNA is TGTGCCAGCAGCTTAGTCGGGACAGGGGCCTACAATGAGCAGTTCTTC. Translation gives CASSLVGTGAYNEQFF.

V is TRBV5-1 and J is TRBJ2-2; possibly TRBD2 for D (6 bases). Trimming removed 5 bases at V and 2 bases at J, with 16 bases between. This CDR3 is built from 16 residues. Per the germline V gene, CDR1 is SGHRS and CDR2 is YFSETQ. The CDR3 sequence: CASRQNGGANTGELFF. DNA of the CDR3: TGCGCCAGCAGACAGAACGGGGGAGCAAACACCGGGGAGCTGTTTTTT.